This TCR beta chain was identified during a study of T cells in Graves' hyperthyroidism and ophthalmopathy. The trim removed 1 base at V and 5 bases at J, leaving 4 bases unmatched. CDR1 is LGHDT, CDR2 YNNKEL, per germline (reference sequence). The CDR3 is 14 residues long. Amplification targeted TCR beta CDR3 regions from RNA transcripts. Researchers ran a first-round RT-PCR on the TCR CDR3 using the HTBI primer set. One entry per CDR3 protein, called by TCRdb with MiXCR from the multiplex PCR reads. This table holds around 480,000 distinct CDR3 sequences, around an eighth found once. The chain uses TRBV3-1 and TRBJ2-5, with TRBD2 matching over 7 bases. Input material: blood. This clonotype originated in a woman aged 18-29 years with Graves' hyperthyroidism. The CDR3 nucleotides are TGTGCCAGCAGCCAAGCTCGGGGGGTCGAGACCCAGTACTTC. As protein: CASSQARGVETQYF.